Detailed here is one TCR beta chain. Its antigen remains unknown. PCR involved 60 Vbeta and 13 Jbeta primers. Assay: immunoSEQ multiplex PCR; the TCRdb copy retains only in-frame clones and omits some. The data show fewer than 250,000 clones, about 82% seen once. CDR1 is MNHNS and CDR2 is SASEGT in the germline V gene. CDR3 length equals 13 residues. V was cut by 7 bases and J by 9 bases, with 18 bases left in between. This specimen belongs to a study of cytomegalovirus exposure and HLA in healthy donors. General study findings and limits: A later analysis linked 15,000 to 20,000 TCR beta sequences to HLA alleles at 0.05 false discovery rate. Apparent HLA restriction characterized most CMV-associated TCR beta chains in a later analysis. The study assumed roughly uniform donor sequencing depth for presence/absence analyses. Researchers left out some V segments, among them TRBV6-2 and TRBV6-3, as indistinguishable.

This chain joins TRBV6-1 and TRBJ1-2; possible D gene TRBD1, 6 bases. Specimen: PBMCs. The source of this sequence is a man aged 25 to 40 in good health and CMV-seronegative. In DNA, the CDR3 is TGTGCCAGCACCAAGGAGGGGGGGGCGAGCTACACCTTC. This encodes CASTKEGGASYTF.